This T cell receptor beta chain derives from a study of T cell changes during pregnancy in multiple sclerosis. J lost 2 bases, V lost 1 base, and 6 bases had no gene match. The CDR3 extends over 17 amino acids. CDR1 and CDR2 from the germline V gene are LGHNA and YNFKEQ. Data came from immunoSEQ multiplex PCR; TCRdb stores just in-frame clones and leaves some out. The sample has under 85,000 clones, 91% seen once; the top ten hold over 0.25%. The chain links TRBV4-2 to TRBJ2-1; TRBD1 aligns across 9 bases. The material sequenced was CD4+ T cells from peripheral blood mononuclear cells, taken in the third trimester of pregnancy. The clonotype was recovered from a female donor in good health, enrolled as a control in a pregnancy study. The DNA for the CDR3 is TGTGCCAGCAGCCAAGGGCCGGGACAGGGCACCTACAATGAGCAGTTCTTC. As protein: CASSQGPGQGTYNEQFF.